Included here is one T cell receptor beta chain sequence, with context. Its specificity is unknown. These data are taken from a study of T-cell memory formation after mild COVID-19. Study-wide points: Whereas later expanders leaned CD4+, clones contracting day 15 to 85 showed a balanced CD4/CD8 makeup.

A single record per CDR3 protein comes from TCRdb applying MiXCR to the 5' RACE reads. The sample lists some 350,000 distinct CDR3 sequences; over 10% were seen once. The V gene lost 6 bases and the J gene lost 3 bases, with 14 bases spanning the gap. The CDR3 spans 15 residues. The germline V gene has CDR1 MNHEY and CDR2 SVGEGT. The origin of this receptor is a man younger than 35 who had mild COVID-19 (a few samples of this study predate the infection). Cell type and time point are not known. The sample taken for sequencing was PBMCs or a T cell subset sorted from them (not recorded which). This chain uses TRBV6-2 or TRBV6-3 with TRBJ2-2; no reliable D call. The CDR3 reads CASRKIGSDTGELFF. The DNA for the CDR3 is TGTGCCAGCAGGAAGATCGGGTCCGACACCGGGGAGCTGTTTTTT.